The 6 T cell receptor beta chains below come from one sample, sequenced in a study of neurological immune-mediated disorders. TCRdb redid the calling of the 5' RACE reads with MiXCR, one entry per CDR3 protein. The sample shows about 25,000 distinct CDR3 sequences, around 3.2% of them seen only once. Input material: PBMCs. These receptors all stem from a woman in her twenties or thirties with multiple sclerosis.

In this sample, this clonotype turned up many times. The chain recombines TRBV10-2 with TRBJ1-5; D perhaps matches TRBD1 (5 bases). V was trimmed by 5 bases and J by 3 bases, leaving 8 bases between them. This CDR3 is built from 13 residues. Looked up from germline, CDR1 is WSHSY and CDR2 is SAAADI. CDR3 in DNA: TGCGCCAGCAGTCAGGGTACCAATCAGCCCCAGCATTTT. Its translation is CASSQGTNQPQHF.

The sample holds many counts of this clonotype. The J gene is TRBJ2-1, the V gene TRBV20-1; TRBD1 aligns across 9 bases. The germline V gene has CDR1 DFQATT and CDR2 SNEGSKA (reference sequence). V lost 5 bases to trimming and J lost 4 bases; unmatched junction nucleotides: 3. CDR3 length: 13 residues. The CDR3 region has the DNA TGCAGTGCTCGACAGGGGGGATACAATGAGCAGTTCTTC. As protein: CSARQGGYNEQFF.

This clonotype was counted ten times or more. The V and J genes are TRBV7-9 and TRBJ2-7, with D possibly TRBD2 on 6 matching bases. The CDR3 loop spans 13 amino acids. Germline CDR1 reads SEHNR; CDR2 reads FQNEAQ (reference sequence). Deletions cut 2 bases from V and 9 bases from J, with 14 bases between. CDR3 nucleotide sequence: TGTGCCAGCAGCTTAAGTCCCCCGGAGGGGCAGTACTTC. It specifies CASSLSPPEGQYF.

At least ten counts were recorded for this clonotype. CDR3 amino acids: CASSFLDEQYF. In DNA, the CDR3 is TGCGCCAGCAGCTTTCTTGACGAGCAGTACTTC. This chain links TRBV5-1 with TRBJ2-7; D is uncertain. Germline V gives CDR1 SGHRS, CDR2 YFSETQ. V lost 2 bases, J lost 5 bases, and 5 bases lay in between. This CDR3 contains 11 residues.

This clonotype was counted at least ten times. This sequence joins TRBV4-2 and TRBJ1-1; the D is unclear. V was clipped by 4 bases and J by 5 bases, with 14 bases between them. CDR3 length: 14 amino acids. Germline CDR1 is LGHNA and CDR2 is YNFKEQ. The CDR3 DNA reads as TGTGCCAGCAGCCCAGAAACGGGCTGGACTGAAGCTTTCTTT. Translated: CASSPETGWTEAFF.

This clonotype was observed at least ten times. The chain combines TRBV6-2 or TRBV6-3 with TRBJ2-7; D remains ambiguous. V was shortened by 4 bases and J by 3 bases, with 10 bases between the two germline ends. The CDR3 is 13 amino acids. CDR1 is MNHEY and CDR2 is SVGEGT in the germline V gene. CDR3 sequence reads: CASSSFVHYEQYF. The CDR3 coding sequence is TGTGCCAGCAGTTCGTTTGTTCACTACGAGCAGTACTTC.